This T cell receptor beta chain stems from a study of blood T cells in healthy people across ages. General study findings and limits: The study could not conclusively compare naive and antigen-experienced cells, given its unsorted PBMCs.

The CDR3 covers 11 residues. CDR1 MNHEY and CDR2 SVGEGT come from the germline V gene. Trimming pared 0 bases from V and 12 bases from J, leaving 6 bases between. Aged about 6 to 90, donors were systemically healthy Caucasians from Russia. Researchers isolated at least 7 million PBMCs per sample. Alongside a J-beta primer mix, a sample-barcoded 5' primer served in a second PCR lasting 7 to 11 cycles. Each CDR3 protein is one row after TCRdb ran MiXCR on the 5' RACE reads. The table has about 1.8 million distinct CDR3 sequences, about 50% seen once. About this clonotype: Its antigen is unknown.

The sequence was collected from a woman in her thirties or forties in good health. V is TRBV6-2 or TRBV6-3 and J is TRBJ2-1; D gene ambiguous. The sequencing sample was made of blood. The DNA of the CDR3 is TGTGCCAGCAGTTACTCGTTGAGGCAGTTCTTC. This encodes CASSYSLRQFF.